Listed here are 9 T cell receptor beta chains from one sample, sequenced in a study of control samples from healthy donors and cancer patients. Profiling relied on immunoSEQ multiplex PCR, and the TCRdb table lists in-frame clones only, not all of them. The table lists roughly 98,000 clones, more than 80% of them singletons, with 6.5% to 9.5% in the top ten. Sample: blood. Receptors were obtained from a man aged 18 to 30 in good health.

The chain links TRBV19 to TRBJ1-2; D might be TRBD1 (6 bases). Trimming left V 7 bases short and J 4 bases short, with 10 bases between. This CDR3 contains 12 residues. Germline V gene data show CDR1 as LNHDA and CDR2 as SQIVND (reference sequence). The CDR3 bases are TGTGCCAGTAAAGGGGGGACCTATGGCTACACCTTC. It yields the protein CASKGGTYGYTF.

The chain couples TRBV7-6 to TRBJ1-5, with D perhaps TRBD1 (5 bases). V lost 2 bases to trimming and J lost 6 bases, with 8 bases between them. From germline, CDR1 is SGHVS and CDR2 FNYEAQ. The CDR3 covers 13 residues. CDR3 DNA: TGTGCCAGCAGCTTATCGGGGCGTCAGCCCCAGCATTTT. Protein product: CASSLSGRQPQHF.

This chain uses TRBV15 with TRBJ2-7; TRBD1 matches 10 bases. The CDR3 length is 16 residues. CDR1 is LNHNV, CDR2 YYDKDF, per germline (reference sequence). V lost 2 bases, J lost 4 bases, and 8 bases stayed unmatched. CDR3 in amino acids: CATSRSRQGAKYEQYF. CDR3 DNA: TGTGCCACCAGCAGATCCCGACAGGGGGCTAAATACGAGCAGTACTTC.

The rearrangement links TRBV19 to TRBJ2-1; no definite D call. Per germline, CDR1 LNHDA and CDR2 SQIVND (reference sequence). The ends were cut back, 2 bases at V and 2 bases at J, with 19 bases in the middle. This CDR3 is 18 amino acids long. The CDR3 loop is CASSIMAAEHLTYNEQFF. CDR3 DNA: TGTGCCAGTAGTATAATGGCGGCGGAACACCTGACCTACAATGAGCAGTTCTTC.

V gene TRBV7-2 combines with J gene TRBJ1-1, with D tentatively TRBD1 (5 bases). The CDR3 runs to 14 residues. Germline CDR1 is SGHTA and CDR2 is FQGNSA. Trimming shortened V by 3 bases and J by 1 base, and 9 bases separated the two germline ends. The CDR3 region is CASSFGGENTEAFF. In DNA, the CDR3 is TGTGCCAGCAGCTTTGGAGGGGAGAACACTGAAGCTTTCTTT. The whole variable domain, remainder taken from reference TRBV7-2 and TRBJ1-1, is GAGVSQSPSNKVTEKGKDVELRCDPISGHTALYWYRQSLGQGLEFLIYFQGNSAPDKSGLPSDRFSAERTGGSVSTLTIQRTQQEDSAVYLCASSFGGENTEAFFGQGTRLTVV.

V gene TRBV29-1 combines with J gene TRBJ2-5; weak D call: TRBD1 (5 bases). The germline CDR1 and CDR2 sequences are SQVTM and ANQGSEA. The length of the CDR3 is 12 residues. V shed 7 bases and J shed 7 bases, with 16 bases lying between them. The chain's CDR3 is CSGTGYRGTQYF. The CDR3 bases are TGCAGCGGTACAGGTTACCGTGGGACCCAGTACTTC.

V is TRBV5-4 and J is TRBJ2-3, with D perhaps being TRBD1 or TRBD2 (5 bases each). Germline assignment: CDR1 SGHNT and CDR2 YYREEE (reference sequence). This CDR3 is built from 16 residues. Trimming stripped 1 base from V and 2 bases from J, with 14 bases between. This CDR3 reads CASSLPGPQDTDTQYF. The CDR3 region has the DNA TGTGCCAGCAGCTTGCCGGGACCACAAGACACAGATACGCAGTATTTT.

J is TRBJ2-7 and V is TRBV4-2; TRBD1 might be the D (6 bases). CDR3 length: 12 residues. With 4 bases removed from V and 5 bases from J, the gap between germline ends came to 9 bases. Germline CDR1 and CDR2: LGHNA and YNFKEQ. The CDR3 DNA follows: TGTGCCAGCAGCCGCAAGGGGGACGAGCAGTACTTC. This sequence encodes CASSRKGDEQYF.

This sequence joins TRBV9 and TRBJ2-2, with 11 nucleotides matching TRBD1. CDR3 size: 17 residues. J gave up 6 bases and V 0 bases, and 7 bases lay outside the gene matches. Germline V gene lookup returns CDR1 SGDLS and CDR2 YYNGEE. The CDR3 DNA follows: TGTGCCAGCAGCGTAGTAGTGCGGACAGGGGGCCCCGGGGAGCTGTTTTTT. Translation gives CASSVVVRTGGPGELFF.